This T cell receptor (beta chain) was sequenced during a study of CD8+ T cells in alopecia areata. Study summary: Among treated patients, oral tofacitinib was administered at 5 to 10 mg twice daily. The tofacitinib course ran for 6 to 18 months and was followed by 6 months off drug.

The study team obtained lesional scalp punch biopsies and peripheral blood from alopecia areata patients. Once RNA had been extracted, it was reverse transcribed into cDNA to act as the sequencing template. The protocol was immunoSEQ multiplex PCR, while the TCRdb copy is restricted to in-frame clones and leaves out a portion. The repertoire holds 130,000 to 150,000 clones, with 47% as singletons. CDR3 size: 14 residues. CDR1 is LNHDA, CDR2 SQIVND, per germline (reference sequence). This clone has a handful of counts. What it recognizes is unknown. Broader study findings: Alopecia totalis/universalis scalp especially showed more expanded CD8+ clones than normal scalp.

The TCR originated in a human donor with alopecia areata. The sequencing input was CD4+ T cells sorted from blood. The chain uses TRBV19 and TRBJ1-4; no definite D call. CDR3 bases: TGTGCGACCCGTCGAGGGAACCCTAATGAAAAACTGTTTTTT. Translating it yields CATRRGNPNEKLFF. Full variable domain (rest looked up from reference TRBV19 and TRBJ1-4): DGGITQSPKYLFRKEGQNVTLSCEQNLNHDAMYWYRQDPGQGLRLIYYSQIVNDFQKGDIAEGYSVSREKKESFPLTVTSAQKNPTAFYLCATRRGNPNEKLFFGSGTQLSVL.